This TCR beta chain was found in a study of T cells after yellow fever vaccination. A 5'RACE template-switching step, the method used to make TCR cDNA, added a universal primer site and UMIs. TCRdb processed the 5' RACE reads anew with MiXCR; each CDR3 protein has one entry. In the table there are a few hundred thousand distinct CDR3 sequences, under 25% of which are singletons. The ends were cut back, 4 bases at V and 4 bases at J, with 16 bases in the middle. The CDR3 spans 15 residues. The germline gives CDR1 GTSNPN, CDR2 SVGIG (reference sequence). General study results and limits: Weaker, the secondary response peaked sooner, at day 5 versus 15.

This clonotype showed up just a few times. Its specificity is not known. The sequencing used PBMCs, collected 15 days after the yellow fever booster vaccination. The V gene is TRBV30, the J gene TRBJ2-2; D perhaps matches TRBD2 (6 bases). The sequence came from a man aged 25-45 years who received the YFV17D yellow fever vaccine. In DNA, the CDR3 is TGTGCCTGGACCCGGCAGGGAGGTATCACCGGGGAGCTGTTTTTT. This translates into CAWTRQGGITGELFF. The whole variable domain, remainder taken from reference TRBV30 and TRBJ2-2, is SQTIHQWPATLVQPVGSPLSLECTVEGTSNPNLYWYRQAAGRGLQLLFYSVGIGQISSEVPQNLSASRPQDRQFILSSKKLLLSDSGFYLCAWTRQGGITGELFFGEGSRLTVL.